The 15 T cell receptor beta chains in this list originate from one sample, sequenced in a study of blood T cell repertoires in COVID-19. Profiled with immunoSEQ multiplex PCR; TCRdb holds only in-frame clones, not every one. Here the sample spans about 410,000 clones, 90% being singletons. The sequenced material came from PBMCs or T cells enriched from blood (not recorded which). Receptors originate from a man between 18 and 29 years old who had recovered from COVID-19.

The chain carries TRBV5-4 and TRBJ1-1; a weak D match, TRBD1 (6 bases). Germline V CDR1 and CDR2: SGHNT, YYREEE (reference sequence). V was pared by 2 bases and J by 3 bases, with 17 bases between. The CDR3 contains 16 residues. This CDR3 is CASSFPPGEGDTEAFF. For the CDR3, the DNA is TGTGCCAGCAGCTTTCCCCCAGGGGAAGGGGACACTGAAGCTTTCTTT.

In DNA form, the CDR3 reads TGTGCCAGCAGAACTAGCGGGAGTGACAATGAGCAGTTCTTC. Amino acid sequence: CASRTSGSDNEQFF. The chain recombines TRBV27 with TRBJ2-1; 11 nucleotides align to TRBD2. J gave up 5 bases and V 6 bases, and 3 bases lay outside the gene matches. CDR1 is MNHEY, CDR2 SMNVEV, per germline (reference sequence). CDR3 length: 14 residues.

The V call is TRBV7-3, the J call TRBJ1-6; the D is unclear. Germline CDR1 is SGHTA and CDR2 is FQGTGA. Trimming took off 5 bases at V and 12 bases at J, with 11 bases between the two ends. CDR3 size: 12 residues. CDR3 sequence reads: CASSHPGGPLHF. The CDR3 DNA reads as TGTGCCAGCAGCCACCCCGGTGGACCCCTCCACTTT.

V and J are TRBV5-1 and TRBJ2-3; D perhaps matches TRBD1 (6 bases). The CDR3 length is 14 residues. V lost 0 bases to trimming and J lost 5 bases, with 10 bases between them. The germline V gene has CDR1 SGHRS and CDR2 YFSETQ. DNA of the CDR3: TGCGCCAGCAGCTTGGCAGGGGCGGTAGATACGCAGTATTTT. It yields the protein CASSLAGAVDTQYF.

The chain couples TRBV2 to TRBJ1-4; possible D gene TRBD1, 6 bases. This CDR3 comprises 16 residues. The V gene lost 2 bases and the J gene lost 3 bases, with 13 bases spanning the gap. CDR1 is SNHLY, CDR2 FYNNEI, per germline. CDR3 in amino acids: CASSEYVGGPNEKLFF. CDR3 DNA: TGTGCCAGCAGTGAATATGTTGGGGGCCCTAATGAAAAACTGTTTTTT.

DNA of the CDR3: TGTGCCAGTAGTATAGACCGACAGGGACCATCACCCCTCCACTTT. It encodes CASSIDRQGPSPLHF. J is TRBJ1-6 and V is TRBV19; 7 nucleotides line up with TRBD1. The CDR3 loop spans 15 amino acids. V lost 0 bases to trimming and J lost 10 bases; unmatched junction nucleotides: 6. Germline V CDR1 and CDR2: LNHDA, SQIVND (reference sequence).

The CDR3 nucleotides read TGTGCCAGCAGTACCCGACAGGTGACCTGGGTAACTAATGAAAAACTGTTTTTT. This sequence encodes CASSTRQVTWVTNEKLFF. V and J are TRBV2 and TRBJ1-4; possible D gene TRBD1, 6 bases. The CDR3 has 18 amino acids. CDR1 is SNHLY and CDR2 is FYNNEI in the germline V gene. Trimming cost V 5 bases and J 1 base, with 20 bases left between them.

This chain joins TRBV7-3 and TRBJ2-7; 10 positions agree with TRBD2. V was pared by 5 bases and J by 2 bases, with 3 bases of the junction left unmatched. CDR1 and CDR2 (germline): SGHTA, FQGTGA. This CDR3 is 14 amino acids long. The CDR3 sequence is CASSPGTSAYEQYF. DNA of the CDR3: TGTGCCAGCAGCCCCGGGACTAGCGCCTACGAGCAGTACTTC.

The rearrangement links TRBV18 to TRBJ1-2; D call uncertain. The CDR3 loop spans 15 amino acids. Trimming stripped 0 bases from V and 4 bases from J, with 12 bases between. The germline V gene encodes CDR1 KGHSH and CDR2 LQKENI. CDR3 amino acids: CASSPPAGRTYGYTF. CDR3 nucleotides: TGTGCCAGCTCACCACCCGCCGGGAGGACCTATGGCTACACCTTC.

V usage is TRBV2 and J usage is TRBJ1-1; 7 nucleotides match TRBD1. In germline, CDR1 is SNHLY, CDR2 FYNNEI. The CDR3 is made up of 15 amino acids. Unmatched junction bases numbered 10, after V lost 4 bases and J lost 5 bases. CDR3 region: CASSVRGQRRTEAFF. The CDR3 DNA is TGTGCCAGCAGTGTTAGGGGGCAGAGGAGGACTGAAGCTTTCTTT. The whole variable domain, filled in from reference TRBV2 and TRBJ1-1, reads EPEVTQTPSHQVTQMGQEVILRCVPISNHLYFYWYRQILGQKVEFLVSFYNNEISEKSEIFDDQFSVERPDGSNFTLKIRSTKLEDSAMYFCASSVRGQRRTEAFFGQGTRLTVV.

This chain connects TRBV29-1 to TRBJ1-1; D uncertain. Trimming cost V 5 bases and J 4 bases, with 14 bases left between them. CDR1 is SQVTM, CDR2 ANQGSEA, per germline. This CDR3 contains 13 residues. CDR3 sequence: CSVLVAAGTEAFF. As DNA, the CDR3 is TGCAGCGTTTTGGTGGCGGCGGGCACTGAAGCTTTCTTT.

This CDR3 is CAIRVTGDTVEAFF. In DNA, the CDR3 is TGTGCCATCAGAGTGACAGGGGATACTGTTGAAGCTTTCTTT. V and J are TRBV10-3 and TRBJ1-1, with 8 bases aligning to TRBD1. Germline V gene lookup returns CDR1 ENHRY and CDR2 SYGVKD. The J segment lost 7 bases and the V segment lost 6 bases, leaving 10 bases of the junction unmatched. This CDR3 is built from 14 residues.

This sequence joins TRBV30 and TRBJ2-5; tentatively, D is TRBD1 (6 bases). Germline V gene sequence: CDR1 GTSNPN, CDR2 SVGIG (reference sequence). The CDR3 length is 13 residues. V was shortened by 0 bases and J by 2 bases, with 7 bases between the two germline ends. In nucleotides, the CDR3 is TGTGCCTGGAGTGTGGACAGTCAAGAGACCCAGTACTTC. It encodes CAWSVDSQETQYF. Supplemented by reference TRBV30 and TRBJ2-5, the full variable domain reads SQTIHQWPATLVQPVGSPLSLECTVEGTSNPNLYWYRQAAGRGLQLLFYSVGIGQISSEVPQNLSASRPQDRQFILSSKKLLLSDSGFYLCAWSVDSQETQYFGPGTRLLVL.

This sequence joins TRBV3-1 (or the pseudogene TRBV3-2) and TRBJ1-4; D remains ambiguous. Germline-derived CDR1 and CDR2 are LGHDT and YNNKEL (reference sequence). This CDR3 is built from 14 residues. The ends were cut back, 3 bases at V and 8 bases at J, with 13 bases in the middle. This CDR3 is CASSQGGTEEKLFF. As DNA, the CDR3 is TGTGCCAGCAGCCAGGGTGGTACGGAGGAAAAACTGTTTTTT.

V usage is TRBV9 and J usage is TRBJ1-2; D gene uncertain. CDR1 SGDLS and CDR2 YYNGEE come from the germline V gene. The V end was cut by 3 bases, the J end by 0 bases, with 9 bases between. CDR3 size: 14 residues. The CDR3 DNA reads as TGTGCCAGCAGCGCTCACCGAGCTAACTATGGCTACACCTTC. This codes for CASSAHRANYGYTF.